This entry features one T cell receptor beta chain sequence. Its antigen is not yet known. Nothing much larger sits one base from this clone, and base qualities are not available. TCRbeta CDR3 regions were sequenced with the immunoSEQ Assay. After extraction, genomic DNA underwent amplification by bias-controlled multiplex PCR, followed by high-throughput sequencing. The original pipeline was this. To quantify the absolute abundance of each unique TCRbeta CDR3 region, sequences were collapsed and filtered. T cell fraction was estimated by normalizing TCRbeta template counts to usable DNA, which was measured by amplifying reference genes present in all nucleated cells. Repertoire TCRs were annotated as SARS-CoV-2-specific by exact matching of V gene, CDR3 amino acid sequence and J gene to a known reactive TCR set. The reference SARS-CoV-2 TCR set was derived from MIRA and filtered for enrichment in COVID-19-positive ImmuneCODE repertoires, a step that removed public or cross-reactive TCRs. Using the MIRA antigens, annotated TCRs were further analysed by specific ORF or by position within an ORF. Breadth was defined as annotated unique rearrangements over total unique productive rearrangements; depth was the summed frequency of those rearrangements. Two-sided Wilcoxon rank-sum tests were used to compare TCR breadth between groups. As stored in TCRdb, this immuneACCESS dataset retains in-frame rearrangements with V and J assigned. A fraction of the clones does not appear; measured against another copy, unresolved V genes explain less than half of the discrepancy, and the remainder lacks a known reason. Clone size and V and J calls were adopted from that table, with D and trimming inferred from the DNA. Recorded for this sample are about 480,000 clones; around 85% of them occurred a single time. Roughly 13% of the sample is held by the ten biggest clonotypes.

The germline V gene sets CDR1 to SGHTS and CDR2 to YDEGEE. Measured from the cysteine to the phenylalanine, the CDR3 is 15 residues long. Only the CDR3 region is kept as DNA, spanning 45 bases read in frame from base 1. V was cut back by 4 bases and J by 5 bases, leaving a gap of 16 bases between them. This entry belongs to a study of Ad26.COV2.S vaccination and SARS-CoV-2 variants (TCRdb year 2021). Background for the entire study: Vaccine-arm donors came from COV1001, a multicentre, randomized, double-blind, placebo-controlled phase I-IIa trial of Ad26.COV2.S in healthy adults. Ad26.COV2.S was administered intramuscularly at 5 x 10^10 or 1 x 10^11 viral particles, either as a single shot or as two shots given 56 days apart. Sequencing of the TCRbeta repertoire served to evaluate the specificity and breadth of SARS-CoV-2-reactive T cell receptors following Ad26.COV2.S vaccination. A total of 32 samples were included in the TCR-sequenced set, comprising around 19 Ad26.COV2.S vaccine recipients, 5 placebo recipients and 8 SARS-CoV-2 convalescent individuals. Participants in the trial were split at random into five groups of five each, receiving low-dose or high-dose Ad26.COV2.S once or twice, or else placebo on both occasions. Investigators did not know the trial group allocation while performing experiments and assessing outcomes. Overall results and qualifications from the work: Higher spike-specific TCR breadth was observed in Ad26.COV2.S recipients than in placebo recipients (P = 0.0014). The authors noted that the TCR breadth and depth analyses may have underestimated total T cell responses. Vaccine and placebo recipients had similar non-spike TCR breadth, a finding consistent with the vaccine containing only spike. The study lacked the statistical power to compare responses across vaccine doses or regimens. Substantial breadth of spike-specific CD8+ and CD4+ T cell responses was reported after vaccination.

The sample's treatment or condition label is to be understood as: some 20 received Ad26.COV2.S at low or high dose, single or two shots; five or six received placebo; per-sample allocation not given. For vaccine and placebo recipients, repertoires were sequenced using samples collected on day 63 after the first injection. In Cohort 1b, 25 to 30 adults aged 18-55 years were enrolled at a single site in Boston, USA, between 29 July and 7 August 2020. As a vaccine, Ad26.COV2.S was a replication-incompetent adenovirus type 26 vector that expressed a prefusion-stabilized SARS-CoV-2 spike protein derived from the original Wuhan strain.

The chain was built from TRBV5-8 and TRBJ1-5, and possibly TRBD1, on 6 matching bases. This specimen was peripheral blood, taken in a trial of Ad26.COV2.S vaccine versus placebo. The receptor was isolated from a person between 18 and 65 years old who received the Ad26.COV2.S COVID-19 vaccine or a placebo. The nucleotide sequence reads as follows: TGTGCCAGCAGCCAATTAGGGACAAGAGATCAGCCCCAGCATTTT. This sequence encodes CASSQLGTRDQPQHF. Reference TRBV5-8 and TRBJ1-5 proteins supply the regions before and after the CDR3; the full variable domain is: EAGVTQSPTHLIKTRGQQATLRCSPISGHTSVYWYQQALGLGLQFLLWYDEGEERNRGNFPPRFSGRQFPNYSSELNVNALELEDSALYLCASSQLGTRDQPQHFGDGTRLSIL.